This is a list of T cell receptor beta chains from one sample in a study of blood T cell repertoires in COVID-19. The assay was immunoSEQ multiplex PCR, and TCRdb's table has in-frame clones only and misses some. Of around 280,000 clones in the sample, around nine tenths are singletons; the top ten hold about 1.2%. What was sequenced was peripheral blood. The receptors here all came from a man between 70 and 80 years old with acute or convalescent COVID-19. Each CDR3 is given with its conserved first and last residue. A D gene is named only where the DNA matches it firmly. For some rows the clone size is stated as once, few or many, or as a class when expanded; others skip it.

j_call	clone_size	v_call	d_call	cdr3_aa	cdr3_nt
TRBJ2-5	-	TRBV18	TRBD1	CASSTGQGARETQYF	TGTGCCAGCTCAACAGGACAGGGGGCGAGGGAGACCCAGTACTTC
TRBJ2-7	-	TRBV19	TRBD2	CASSKGTSGIYEQYF	TGTGCCAGTAGTAAGGGGACTAGCGGGATTTACGAGCAGTACTTC
TRBJ1-6	-	TRBV28	-	CASSNVPALHF	TGTGCCAGCAGTAACGTGCCAGCCCTCCACTTT
TRBJ1-1	-	TRBV5-6	-	CASSLRGGEAAFF	TGTGCCAGCAGCCTAAGGGGAGGTGAGGCAGCTTTCTTT
TRBJ2-5	-	TRBV11-2	-	CASSQGAQETQYF	TGTGCCAGCAGCCAAGGGGCACAAGAGACCCAGTACTTC
TRBJ2-1	once	TRBV5-5	-	CASSLWSPGLYEQFF	TGTGCCAGCAGCTTGTGGAGCCCTGGTTTGTATGAGCAGTTCTTC
TRBJ2-1	-	TRBV5-1	TRBD2	CASSLSPGLAGLNEQFF	TGCGCCAGCAGCTTGTCCCCCGGACTAGCGGGGCTCAATGAGCAGTTCTTC
TRBJ2-7	-	TRBV4-2	-	CASSEGRYEQYF	TGTGCCAGCAGCGAAGGGAGGTACGAGCAGTACTTC
TRBJ2-7	few	TRBV6-5	-	CASSSQEYEQYF	TGTGCCAGCAGTTCACAGGAATACGAGCAGTACTTC
TRBJ2-1	-	TRBV29-1	TRBD1	CSVRIGTGGSYNEQFF	TGCAGCGTTCGAATAGGCACAGGGGGCTCCTACAATGAGCAGTTCTTC
TRBJ2-2	many	TRBV6-5	TRBD2	CASTQGGGRTGELFF	TGTGCCAGCACCCAAGGTGGCGGGAGGACCGGGGAGCTGTTTTTT
TRBJ1-6	-	TRBV19	TRBD1	CASSALGQGNSPLHF	TGTGCCAGTAGTGCCCTGGGACAGGGAAATTCACCCCTCCACTTT
TRBJ2-1	-	TRBV30	TRBD2	CAWRGGAPYNEQFF	TGTGCCTGGAGGGGAGGGGCCCCCTACAATGAGCAGTTCTTC
TRBJ1-5	once	TRBV5-1	-	CASSLARGPGQPQHF	TGCGCCAGCAGCTTGGCCAGGGGCCCAGGCCAGCCCCAGCATTTT
TRBJ2-3	-	TRBV4-1	TRBD1	CASSRTGSTDTQYF	TGCGCCAGCAGCCGGACAGGGAGCACAGATACGCAGTATTTT
TRBJ2-5	-	TRBV6-2/TRBV6-3	TRBD1	CASSYPKDRGRGETQYF	TGTGCCAGCAGTTACCCTAAGGACAGGGGAAGAGGAGAGACCCAGTACTTC
TRBJ2-5	-	TRBV7-9	-	CASSATRVRSETQYF	TGTGCCAGCAGCGCTACCCGGGTGAGATCGGAGACCCAGTACTTC
TRBJ2-2	-	TRBV7-9	-	CASSWANSNTGELFF	TGTGCCAGCAGCTGGGCCAACTCGAACACCGGGGAGCTGTTTTTT
TRBJ2-7	-	TRBV19	-	CASSERDEQYF	TGTGCCAGTAGTGAGAGGGACGAGCAGTACTTC
TRBJ2-1	-	TRBV9	TRBD1	CASSRGQGAYNEQFF	TGTGCCAGCAGCCGGGGACAGGGAGCCTACAATGAGCAGTTCTTC
TRBJ1-1	-	TRBV5-1	-	CASSTQDTEAFF	TGCGCCAGCAGCACACAGGACACTGAAGCTTTCTTT
TRBJ2-2	-	TRBV7-9	TRBD2	CASREGGFDTGELFF	TGTGCCAGCAGGGAGGGAGGGTTCGACACCGGGGAGCTGTTTTTT
TRBJ2-3	once	TRBV10-2	-	CASLDTSTDTQYF	TGCGCCAGCCTTGACACTAGCACAGATACGCAGTATTTT
TRBJ2-2	-	TRBV7-8	TRBD1	CASGQGIRTGELFF	TGTGCCAGCGGACAGGGAATTAGGACCGGGGAGCTGTTTTTT
TRBJ2-1	-	TRBV20-1	TRBD2	CSASRGGGSYNEQFF	TGCAGTGCTAGTCGCGGGGGGGGCTCCTACAATGAGCAGTTCTTC
TRBJ1-1	-	TRBV2	-	CASTGRTANTEAFF	TGTGCCAGCACTGGAAGGACAGCAAACACTGAAGCTTTCTTT
TRBJ1-1	-	TRBV2	TRBD1	CATSQGPRTEAFF	TGTGCCACCTCACAGGGGCCCCGCACTGAAGCTTTCTTT
TRBJ2-1	-	TRBV4-2	TRBD2	CASSRTSGGDNEQFF	TGTGCCAGCAGCCGGACTAGCGGGGGGGACAATGAGCAGTTCTTC
TRBJ1-3	-	TRBV18	-	CASSDLLNTIYF	TGTGCCAGCTCAGATCTACTAAACACCATATATTTT
TRBJ2-1	-	TRBV14	TRBD2	CASSQELAGGPFNEQFF	TGTGCCAGCAGCCAAGAATTGGCGGGGGGGCCGTTTAATGAGCAGTTCTTC
TRBJ2-1	-	TRBV24-1	TRBD1	CATSDMGTGHNEQFF	TGTGCCACCAGTGATATGGGGACAGGCCACAATGAGCAGTTCTTC
TRBJ2-3	-	TRBV9	-	CASSPYQASTDTQYF	TGTGCCAGCAGCCCTTACCAGGCCAGCACAGATACGCAGTATTTT
TRBJ2-7	-	TRBV7-8	TRBD1	CASSLIIAGTGSQEQYF	TGTGCCAGCAGCTTAATCATTGCGGGGACAGGGTCACAAGAGCAGTACTTC